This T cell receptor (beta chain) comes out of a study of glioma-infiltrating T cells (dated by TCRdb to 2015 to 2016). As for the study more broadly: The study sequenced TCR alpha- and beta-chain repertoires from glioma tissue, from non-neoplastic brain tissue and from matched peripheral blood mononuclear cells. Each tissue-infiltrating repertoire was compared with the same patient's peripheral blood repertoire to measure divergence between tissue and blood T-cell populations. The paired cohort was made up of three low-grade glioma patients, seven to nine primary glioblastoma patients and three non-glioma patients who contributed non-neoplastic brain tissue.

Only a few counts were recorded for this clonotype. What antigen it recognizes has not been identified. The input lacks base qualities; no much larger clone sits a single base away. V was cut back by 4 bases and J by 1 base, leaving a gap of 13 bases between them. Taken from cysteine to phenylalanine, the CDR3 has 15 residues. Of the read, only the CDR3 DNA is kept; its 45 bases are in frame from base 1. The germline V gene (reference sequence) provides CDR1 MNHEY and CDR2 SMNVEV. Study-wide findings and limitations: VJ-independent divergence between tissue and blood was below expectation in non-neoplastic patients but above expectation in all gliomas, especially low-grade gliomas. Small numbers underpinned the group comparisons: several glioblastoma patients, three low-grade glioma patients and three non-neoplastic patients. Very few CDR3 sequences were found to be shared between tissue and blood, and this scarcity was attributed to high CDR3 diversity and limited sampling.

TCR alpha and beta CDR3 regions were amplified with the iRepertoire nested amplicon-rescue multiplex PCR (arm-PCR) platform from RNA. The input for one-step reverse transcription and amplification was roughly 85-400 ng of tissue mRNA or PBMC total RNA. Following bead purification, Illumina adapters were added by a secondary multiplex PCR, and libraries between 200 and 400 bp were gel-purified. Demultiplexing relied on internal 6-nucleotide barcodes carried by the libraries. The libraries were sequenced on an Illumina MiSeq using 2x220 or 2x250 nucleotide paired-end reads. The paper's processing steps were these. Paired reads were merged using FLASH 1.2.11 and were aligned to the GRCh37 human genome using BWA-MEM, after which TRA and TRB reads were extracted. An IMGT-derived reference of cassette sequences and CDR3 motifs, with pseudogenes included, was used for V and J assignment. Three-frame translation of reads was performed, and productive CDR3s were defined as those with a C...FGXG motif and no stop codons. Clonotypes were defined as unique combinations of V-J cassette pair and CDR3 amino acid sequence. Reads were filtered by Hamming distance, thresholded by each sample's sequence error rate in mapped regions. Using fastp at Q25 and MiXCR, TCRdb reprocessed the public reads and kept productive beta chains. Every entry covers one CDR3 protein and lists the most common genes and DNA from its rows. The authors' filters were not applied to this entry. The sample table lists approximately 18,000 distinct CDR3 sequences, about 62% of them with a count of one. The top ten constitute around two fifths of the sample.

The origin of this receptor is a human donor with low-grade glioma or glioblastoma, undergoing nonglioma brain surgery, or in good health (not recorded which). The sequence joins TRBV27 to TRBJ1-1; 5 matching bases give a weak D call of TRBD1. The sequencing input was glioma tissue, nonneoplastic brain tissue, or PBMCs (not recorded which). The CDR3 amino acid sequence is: CASSSSPGRNTEAFF. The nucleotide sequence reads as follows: TGTGCCAGCAGTTCTAGCCCGGGACGGAACACTGAAGCTTTCTTT.